The clone carrying this T cell receptor beta chain was seen a handful of times. Antigen specificity is unknown. TCRdb keeps only in-frame clones here, not all; method: immunoSEQ multiplex PCR. The data show about 49,000 clones, roughly 80% seen once. The data are from a study of T cell responses to AZD1222 COVID-19 vaccine. Regarding the study as a whole: The study sampled repertoires only after the peak T cell response.

Trimming left V 6 bases short and J 0 bases short, with 15 bases between. The CDR3 is made up of 16 amino acids. Per germline, CDR1 LNHDA and CDR2 SQIVND (reference sequence). This specimen consisted of peripheral blood, obtained on day 0 of AZD1222 vaccination. The V gene is TRBV19, the J gene TRBJ1-5; perhaps TRBD1 as D (6 bases). This clonotype originated in an adult in good health. The CDR3 coding sequence is TGTGCCAGTAGGGCGGTGAGGGGGGATAGCAATCAGCCCCAGCATTTT. Residues: CASRAVRGDSNQPQHF.